These T cell receptor beta chains were read from a single sample in a study of T cell changes during pregnancy in multiple sclerosis. Sequenced by immunoSEQ multiplex PCR; TCRdb stores in-frame clones only, minus some. The table records roughly 93,000 clones, roughly 92% of them present only once. The sample in question was peripheral blood, obtained after pregnancy. The origin of the receptors is a female donor with multiple sclerosis, enrolled in a pregnancy study. The CDR3 runs from the conserved cysteine through the conserved F or W. A D gene is named only where the DNA matches it firmly. The size of a clone is reported for some rows only, either as once, few or many, or as a class for expanded clones.

>NA|TRBJ2-7|TRBD2|TRBV6-5
TGTGCCAGCCAGCAAATCGCGGGGGGGAGCTACGAGCAGTACTTC
CASQQIAGGSYEQYF
>NA|TRBJ2-1|TRBD1|TRBV7-9
TGTGCCAGCAGCTTGGGCGACAGGGGTGGGGATGAGCAGTTCTTC
CASSLGDRGGDEQFF
>once|TRBJ2-3|NA|TRBV9
TGTGCCAGCAGCGTAGCTGCGGACTACACAGATACGCAGTATTTT
CASSVAADYTDTQYF
>NA|TRBJ1-5|TRBD1|TRBV19
TGTGCCAGTACCGGGACAGGGGTCAATCAGCCCCAGCATTTT
CASTGTGVNQPQHF
>few|TRBJ1-1|TRBD1|TRBV10-1
TGCGCCAGCAGTGGGTCAGGGGGTGTCACTGAAGCTTTCTTT
CASSGSGGVTEAFF
>NA|TRBJ1-1|NA|TRBV29-1
TGCAGCGTTGGGGGGGGGAGTACTGAAGCTTTCTTT
CSVGGGSTEAFF
>NA|TRBJ2-5|TRBD2|TRBV11-3
TGTGCCAGCATCTTGGGGGGACTAGCGCAAGAGACCCAGTACTTC
CASILGGLAQETQYF
>NA|TRBJ1-1|NA|TRBV19
TGTGCCAGTAGTCCCTACGAGGAAAACGCTGAAGCTTTCTTT
CASSPYEENAEAFF
>NA|TRBJ1-1|NA|TRBV19
TGTGCCAGTAGTTATACCGACAGGAACACTGAAGCTTTCTTT
CASSYTDRNTEAFF
>once|TRBJ1-3|NA|TRBV27
TGTGCCAGCAGTGGGCAGGGAGGAGGAAACACCATATATTTT
CASSGQGGGNTIYF
>NA|TRBJ1-2|NA|TRBV7-2
TGTGCCAGCAGCTTAGGACAGATCTATGGCTACACCTTC
CASSLGQIYGYTF
>NA|TRBJ1-2|NA|TRBV9
TGTGCCAGCAGCGTAGGAGCTCTCTACACCTTC
CASSVGALYTF
>NA|TRBJ1-1|NA|TRBV11-2
TGTGCCAGCAGCCCGATCCGGGAGATTAAAGCTTTCTTT
CASSPIREIKAFF
>NA|TRBJ1-4|NA|TRBV30
TGTGCCTGGAGTGCCAACAGGGCAGTAGAAGAAAAACTGTTTTTT
CAWSANRAVEEKLFF
>NA|TRBJ1-5|TRBD1|TRBV2
TGTGCCAGTACCGGGACAGGGTCCCATCAGCCCCAGCATTTT
CASTGTGSHQPQHF
>NA|TRBJ2-1|TRBD2|TRBV4-2
TGTGCCAGCAGCCAAGATTTGGCTAGCGGATTCTACAATGAGCAGTTCTTC
CASSQDLASGFYNEQFF
>NA|TRBJ1-2|TRBD1|TRBV5-8
TGTGCCAGCAGCTTAGGGGACAGGGGGAAAGGCTACACCTTC
CASSLGDRGKGYTF
>NA|TRBJ1-1|TRBD1|TRBV19
TGTGCCAGTAGTAAAATCGGGACAGAGAACACTGAAGCTTTCTTT
CASSKIGTENTEAFF
>once|TRBJ2-7|TRBD1|TRBV5-1
TGCGCCAGCAGCTTGGGGACAGGGGCCCACGAGCAGTACTTC
CASSLGTGAHEQYF
>NA|TRBJ2-1|NA|TRBV4-3
TGCGCCAGCAGCCAAGGGAGCACCTCGGAGCAGTTCTTC
CASSQGSTSEQFF